The 8 T cell receptor beta chains below were found in one sample sequenced in a study of T cell responses to AZD1222 COVID-19 vaccine. Repertoires were generated with immunoSEQ multiplex PCR, while TCRdb's copy carries only in-frame clones and drops some. The sample contains 84,000 or so clones, 89% of which appear only once. The specimen was peripheral blood, collected on day 0 of AZD1222 vaccination. The receptors here all came from an adult in good health.

The chain carries TRBV6-4 and TRBJ2-7; 9 bases map to TRBD1. The CDR3 has 14 residues. Germline CDR1 MRHNA, CDR2 SNTAGT. Germline trimming cut 7 bases from V and 5 bases from J; bases unmatched to any gene: 9. CDR3 sequence: CASIPGTGIHEQYF. As DNA, the CDR3 is TGTGCCAGCATTCCCGGGACAGGGATCCACGAGCAGTACTTC.

This sequence joins TRBV3-1 (or the pseudogene TRBV3-2) and TRBJ2-7; a weak D match, TRBD2 (5 bases). The V end was cut by 5 bases, the J end by 0 bases, with 23 bases between. The V gene's germline CDR1 is LGHDT and CDR2 YNNKEL (reference sequence). CDR3 length: 18 residues. In DNA, the CDR3 is TGTGCCAGCAGCTTCAAGCGGAAAGGACTCACTCCCTCCTACGAGCAGTACTTC. Its protein is CASSFKRKGLTPSYEQYF.

The chain links TRBV5-3 to TRBJ1-3; D gene uncertain. TRBV5-3 is known as an ORF, though its function is uncertain. The CDR3 is 16 amino acids. Trimming removed 6 bases at V and 0 bases at J, with 16 bases between. CDR3 DNA: TGTGCCAGAACCCTCTATGGCCAAAACTCTGGAAACACCATATATTTT. This encodes CARTLYGQNSGNTIYF.

The chain couples TRBV7-9 to TRBJ2-1, with 13 positions matching TRBD2. V trimming: 5 bases; J trimming: 3 bases; junction bases outside the gene matches: 1. Germline CDR1 and CDR2: SEHNR and FQNEAQ (reference sequence). This CDR3 has 15 amino acids. CDR3 in DNA: TGTGCCAGCAGCAGGACTAGCGGGGGCTACAATGAGCAGTTCTTC. Its protein product is CASSRTSGGYNEQFF.

This chain joins TRBV7-2 and TRBJ2-2; possibly TRBD1 or TRBD2 for D (5 bases each). This CDR3 has 14 residues. V was trimmed by 5 bases and J by 8 bases, leaving 15 bases between them. Germline CDR1 is SGHTA and CDR2 is FQGNSA. The CDR3: CASSAPRDAGELFF. CDR3 sequence (DNA): TGTGCCAGCAGCGCCCCCCGGGACGCTGGGGAGCTGTTTTTT.

The chain is built from TRBV5-6 and TRBJ1-3; the match to TRBD1 covers 7 bases. The CDR3 consists of 14 residues. Trimming at V came to 5 bases and at J to 2 bases, leaving 4 bases not matched to a gene. Looked up from germline, CDR1 is SGHDT and CDR2 is YYEEEE. The CDR3 reads CASRITGAGNTIYF. CDR3 coding DNA: TGTGCCAGCAGGATTACAGGGGCTGGAAACACCATATATTTT.

This chain uses TRBV2 with TRBJ2-2, with 10 bases identical to TRBD2. Germline V CDR1 and CDR2: SNHLY, FYNNEI. This CDR3 has 15 amino acids. The J segment lost 0 bases and the V segment lost 7 bases, leaving 2 bases of the junction unmatched. In DNA form, the CDR3 reads TGTGCCAGCAAGACTAGCGGGTCGAACACCGGGGAGCTGTTTTTT. This gives the protein CASKTSGSNTGELFF.

The chain employs TRBV5-4 and TRBJ1-1; D unclear. V lost 0 bases, J lost 1 base, and 10 bases lay in between. From germline, CDR1 is SGHNT and CDR2 YYREEE (reference sequence). The CDR3 is 15 residues long. The DNA for the CDR3 is TGTGCCAGCAGCTTGGGACACACGGAGAACACTGAAGCTTTCTTT. This sequence encodes CASSLGHTENTEAFF. The full variable domain, its missing parts supplied by reference TRBV5-4 and TRBJ1-1, is ETGVTQSPTHLIKTRGQQVTLRCSSQSGHNTVSWYQQALGQGPQFIFQYYREEENGRGNFPPRFSGLQFPNYSSELNVNALELDDSALYLCASSLGHTENTEAFFGQGTRLTVV.